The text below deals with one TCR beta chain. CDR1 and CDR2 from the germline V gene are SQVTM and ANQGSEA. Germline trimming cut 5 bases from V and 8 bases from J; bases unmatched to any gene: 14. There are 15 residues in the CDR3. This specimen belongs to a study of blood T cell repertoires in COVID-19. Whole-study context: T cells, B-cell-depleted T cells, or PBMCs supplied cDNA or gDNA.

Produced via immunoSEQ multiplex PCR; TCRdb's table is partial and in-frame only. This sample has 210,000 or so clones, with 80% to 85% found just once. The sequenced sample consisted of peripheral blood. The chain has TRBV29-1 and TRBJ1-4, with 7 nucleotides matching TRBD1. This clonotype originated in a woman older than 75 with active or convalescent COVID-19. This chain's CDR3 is CSVIITGVGGEKLFF. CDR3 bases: TGCAGCGTTATAATTACAGGGGTAGGAGGAGAAAAACTGTTTTTT.